These 14 T cell receptor beta chains share one sample of origin, sequenced in a study of T cells in Graves' hyperthyroidism and ophthalmopathy. RNA transcripts were the template for amplifying TCR beta CDR3 regions. The TCR CDR3 first-round RT-PCR relied on the HTBI primer set. In TCRdb, the multiplex PCR reads were re-called with MiXCR into one record per CDR3 protein. The data hold 500,000 to 750,000 distinct CDR3 sequences, with 35% to 55% observed a single time. The specimen was peripheral blood or thyroid tissue (not recorded which). These receptors all come from a woman aged 18-29 years with Graves' hyperthyroidism.

Regarding this clonotype: Just one base apart from a much larger clone, this may be a read error. The chain carries TRBV18 and TRBJ1-1; D is unresolved. V lost 3 bases and J 2 bases, leaving 4 bases between the germline ends. The CDR3 has 12 amino acids. Per the germline V gene, CDR1 is KGHSH and CDR2 is LQKENI. Here the CDR3 DNA reads TGTGCCAGCTCACCTTACAACACTGAAGCTTTCTTT. As protein: CASSPYNTEAFF.

The chain employs TRBV7-9 and TRBJ1-4; D is unclear. The CDR3 loop spans 17 amino acids. The germline V and J ends were trimmed by 1 base and 8 bases, with 20 bases remaining between them. CDR1 and CDR2 from the germline V gene are SEHNR and FQNEAQ (reference sequence). CDR3 sequence: CASSLGVSGRPEEKLFF. The CDR3 DNA is TGTGCCAGCAGCTTAGGAGTCTCGGGCCGGCCTGAGGAAAAACTGTTTTTT.

To note about this clonotype: The junction and the germline gene differ at one end; a read error may be behind it. This sequence joins TRBV15 and TRBJ1-3, with D tentatively TRBD1 (5 bases). TRBJ2-3 matches the DNA end more closely, so the J call is doubtful. The CDR3 has 17 amino acids. CDR1 is LNHNV and CDR2 is YYDKDF in the germline V gene (reference sequence). The CDR3 nucleotides are TGTGCCACCGGCAGAGATGGCCAGGGCAGATCGGGAGATACGCAGTATTTT. This translates into CATGRDGQGRSGDTQYF.

V and J are TRBV10-3 and TRBJ2-2, with D maybe TRBD1 (5 bases). Germline V CDR1 and CDR2: ENHRY, SYGVKD. With 3 bases removed from V and 8 bases from J, the gap between germline ends came to 10 bases. There are 13 residues in the CDR3. For the CDR3, the DNA is TGTGCCATCAGTGACCCAAGGACAGGGGAGCTGTTTTTT. Its protein product is CAISDPRTGELFF.

A few counts support this clonotype. This rearrangement joins TRBV27 to TRBJ2-3; D remains ambiguous. Germline assignment: CDR1 MNHEY and CDR2 SMNVEV (reference sequence). This CDR3 comprises 12 residues. V lost 10 bases to trimming and J lost 4 bases, with 12 bases between them. In DNA form, the CDR3 reads TGTGCCACCTTCGTCGGTCCAGATACGCAGTATTTT. Protein: CATFVGPDTQYF.

CDR3 in amino acids: CATSRSTGGVYGYTF. CDR3 sequence (DNA): TGTGCCACCAGCAGATCGACAGGGGGCGTCTATGGCTACACCTTC. This chain joins TRBV15 and TRBJ1-2; 10 bases align to TRBD1. Germline V gene sequence: CDR1 LNHNV, CDR2 YYDKDF (reference sequence). This CDR3 has 15 residues. The V gene end was trimmed by 2 bases and the J gene end by 4 bases; junction bases not matched to a gene: 4.

The chain couples TRBV6-6 to TRBJ2-2, with D hard to call. The V end was cut by 5 bases, the J end by 6 bases, with 10 bases between. Germline lookup yields CDR1 MNHNY and CDR2 SVGAGI (reference sequence). The CDR3 is 13 residues long. The CDR3 sequence is CASSPLQAGELFF. The CDR3 DNA reads as TGTGCCAGCAGTCCCCTGCAGGCCGGGGAGCTGTTTTTT.

This clonotype showed up many times. This chain links TRBV27 with TRBJ1-1; D may be TRBD1 (5 bases). Germline V gene data show CDR1 as MNHEY and CDR2 as SMNVEV (reference sequence). This CDR3 is built from 14 residues. Trimming took 4 bases from V and 6 from J, leaving 15 bases between them. DNA for the CDR3: TGTGCCAGCAGTTCATGGGACGGGAGCGCTGAAGCTTTCTTT. This sequence encodes CASSSWDGSAEAFF.

This clonotype has only a few counts. CDR3 sequence: CASSEYGTGGFGEQYF. In nucleotides, the CDR3 is TGTGCCAGCAGTGAATACGGGACAGGGGGCTTCGGCGAGCAGTACTTC. The J gene is TRBJ2-7, the V gene TRBV6-1; 12 bases line up with TRBD1. Trimming removed 2 bases from V and 6 bases from J; junction bases left unmatched: 8. This CDR3 contains 16 residues. Per the germline V gene, CDR1 is MNHNS and CDR2 is SASEGT.

This clonotype came up many times. The rearrangement joins TRBV12-3 or TRBV12-4 to TRBJ2-5; 12 nucleotides match TRBD2. V dropped 4 bases and J dropped 5; count of bases not matched to a gene: 5. The CDR3 totals 15 residues. CDR3 nucleotide sequence: TGTGCCAGCAGTTCTAGCGGGAGGGCCTTTGAGACCCAGTACTTC. Protein product: CASSSSGRAFETQYF.

The CDR3 loop reads CASSDSGIRETQYF. In DNA form, the CDR3 reads TGCGCCAGCAGCGACAGTGGGATTCGAGAGACCCAGTACTTC. This sequence joins TRBV5-1 and TRBJ2-5; D perhaps matches TRBD1 (5 bases). The CDR3 covers 14 residues. The V end lost 4 bases, the J end lost 4 bases, and 14 bases lay between the germline ends. The germline CDR1 and CDR2 sequences are SGHRS and YFSETQ.

This clonotype was seen only once. This may be a read error, as it is one base from a much larger clone. The V and J genes are TRBV7-2 and TRBJ2-5; D is undetermined. This CDR3 contains 15 residues. Germline V gene data show CDR1 as SGHTA and CDR2 as FQGNSA. CDR3 residues: CAGSPSYAVEETQYF. CDR3 coding DNA: TGTGCCGGCAGCCCATCTTACGCGGTAGAAGAGACCCAGTACTTC.

Concerning this clonotype: A much larger clone differs by one base, so this may be a read error. The chain links TRBV7-9 to TRBJ1-5, with D possibly being TRBD1 (6 bases). CDR3 length: 17 residues. Germline CDR1 and CDR2: SEHNR and FQNEAQ (reference sequence). The CDR3 sequence: CASSLRVGAAGNQPQHF. The CDR3 DNA is TGCGCCAGCAGCTTGAGAGTGGGGGCGGCGGGCAATCAGCCCCAGCATTTT.

The rearrangement joins TRBV29-1 to TRBJ1-2, with 8 nucleotides matching TRBD1. J lost 5 bases, V lost 8 bases, and 7 bases had no gene match. The germline gives CDR1 SQVTM, CDR2 ANQGSEA. The CDR3 spans 12 residues. The CDR3 reads CSSSTGEYGYTF. Written as DNA, the CDR3 is TGCAGCTCCTCGACAGGGGAGTATGGCTACACCTTC. Full variable domain (missing parts from reference TRBV29-1 and TRBJ1-2): SAVISQKPSRDICQRGTSLTIQCQVDSQVTMMFWYRQQPGQSLTLIATANQGSEATYESGFVIDKFPISRPNLTFSTLTVSNMSPEDSSIYLCSSSTGEYGYTFGSGTRLTVV.